Reported below is one TCR beta chain. Two negative PCRs, clearance, or symptom resolution were required of recovered Cohort 3 donors. This sample stems from a study of blood T cell repertoires in COVID-19. Overall study context: From the United States, Italy and Spain came samples of acute and convalescent COVID-19. From T cells, B-cell-depleted T cells, or PBMCs came the material, which was cDNA or gDNA.

Authors' analysis steps: For nucleated cells, counts were estimated from reference gene primer amplification. The protocol was immunoSEQ multiplex PCR, while the TCRdb copy is restricted to in-frame clones and leaves out a portion. V and J calls and clone size are given by that table; D and trimming were obtained from the DNA. This sample yields 300,000 or so clones, of which roughly 85% are seen a single time; under 6.5% belongs to the top ten. Sample: PBMCs or T cells enriched from blood (not recorded which). The sequence derives from a woman under 40 who had recovered from COVID-19.

CDR3 residues: CASSQGTSGGANEQFF. As DNA, the CDR3 is TGTGCCAGCAGCCAAGGGACTAGCGGGGGGGCAAATGAGCAGTTCTTC. The V gene is TRBV3-1 (or the pseudogene TRBV3-2), the J gene TRBJ2-1; TRBD2 aligns across 15 bases. From germline, CDR1 is LGHDT and CDR2 YNNKEL (reference sequence). V gave up 1 base and J gave up 7 bases; unmatched junction bases: 2. This CDR3 has 16 amino acids.